Presented here are 18 T cell receptor beta chains from one specimen sequenced in a study of neoadjuvant anti-PD-1 for oral cavity cancer. TCRdb's table, derived via immunoSEQ multiplex PCR, lists solely in-frame clones and lacks some. The table lists 35,000 to 50,000 clones, roughly 77% of them singletons. Time point: after neoadjuvant nivolumab, at surgical resection. The sequenced sample was PBMCs, obtained after nivolumab (anti-PD-1) treatment. Every receptor here comes from a person aged 35-80 years with oral cavity squamous cell carcinoma.

This rearrangement joins TRBV6-1 to TRBJ2-3; TRBD1 or TRBD2 may be the D gene (5 bases each). Per germline, CDR1 MNHNS and CDR2 SASEGT. CDR3 length equals 16 residues. The V and J ends lost 2 bases and 0 bases respectively, with 12 bases between them. CDR3 sequence reads: CASSERRGGSTDTQYF. The CDR3 DNA sequence: TGTGCCAGCAGTGAACGTCGGGGCGGTAGCACAGATACGCAGTATTTT.

The chain combines TRBV7-2 with TRBJ2-3; 7 nucleotides align to TRBD1. The V segment lost 4 bases and the J segment 3 bases; nucleotides outside the gene matches: 7. The CDR3 spans 15 residues. Per the germline V gene, CDR1 is SGHTA and CDR2 is FQGNSA. The CDR3 is CASSSPRGRTDTQYF. Written as DNA, the CDR3 is TGTGCCAGCAGCTCCCCTAGGGGGCGGACAGATACGCAGTATTTT. The variable domain in full, with the rest retrieved from reference TRBV7-2 and TRBJ2-3, is GAGVSQSPSNKVTEKGKDVELRCDPISGHTALYWYRQSLGQGLEFLIYFQGNSAPDKSGLPSDRFSAERTGGSVSTLTIQRTQQEDSAVYLCASSSPRGRTDTQYFGPGTRLTVL.

Details on this clone: Other DNA sequences of this sample code for an identical CDR3. V usage is TRBV30 and J usage is TRBJ1-1; D remains ambiguous. Per the germline V gene, CDR1 is GTSNPN and CDR2 is SVGIG (reference sequence). Trimming removed 2 bases at V and 1 base at J, with 5 bases between. CDR3 length: 12 amino acids. The CDR3 loop is CAWSRRNTEAFF. DNA of the CDR3: TGTGCCTGGAGTCGCAGGAACACTGAAGCTTTCTTT. Full variable domain (missing parts from reference TRBV30 and TRBJ1-1): SQTIHQWPATLVQPVGSPLSLECTVEGTSNPNLYWYRQAAGRGLQLLFYSVGIGQISSEVPQNLSASRPQDRQFILSSKKLLLSDSGFYLCAWSRRNTEAFFGQGTRLTVV.

This clone has just one count. The chain employs TRBV28 and TRBJ1-1, with a tentative D call TRBD1 (6 bases). The ends were cut back, 3 bases at V and 11 bases at J, with 19 bases in the middle. The CDR3 length is 14 residues. Germline loops: CDR1 MDHEN, CDR2 SYDVKM. In DNA, the CDR3 is TGTGCCAGCAGTTTCCAGGGGAAGGGGCCGAGGGCTTTCTTT. This gives the protein CASSFQGKGPRAFF.

The chain employs TRBV6-5 and TRBJ2-7, with D possibly TRBD2 on 6 matching bases. The V gene lost 0 bases and the J gene lost 0 bases, with 12 bases spanning the gap. The CDR3 totals 16 residues. The germline gives CDR1 MNHEY, CDR2 SVGAGI. The CDR3 bases are TGTGCCAGCAGTTACTCGGGAGGCCTTAGCTCCTACGAGCAGTACTTC. This encodes CASSYSGGLSSYEQYF.

CDR3 nucleotide sequence: TGTGCCAGCAGGGACAGGGGGTACAATGAGCAGTTCTTC. Protein product: CASRDRGYNEQFF. The chain uses TRBV7-2 and TRBJ2-1, with 10 bases identical to TRBD1. J was trimmed by 4 bases and V by 6 bases; bases with no gene match: 0. This CDR3 is 13 amino acids long. In germline, CDR1 is SGHTA, CDR2 FQGNSA.

The chain carries TRBV19 and TRBJ2-6; D ambiguous. Germline V CDR1 and CDR2: LNHDA, SQIVND (reference sequence). The CDR3 has 13 residues. With 5 bases removed from V and 5 bases from J, the gap between germline ends came to 7 bases. The CDR3 DNA reads TGTGCCAGTAGTGCATCCAGGGCCAACGTCCTGACTTTC. This codes for CASSASRANVLTF.

The chain joins TRBV30 to TRBJ2-3; TRBD2 is a possible D gene (6 bases). The germline CDR1 and CDR2 sequences are GTSNPN and SVGIG (reference sequence). V shed 0 bases and J shed 5 bases, with 6 bases lying between them. This CDR3 has 12 amino acids. CDR3 in DNA: TGTGCCTGGAGTGTTAGCGGAGATACGCAGTATTTT. It encodes CAWSVSGDTQYF.

CDR3 sequence (DNA): TGTGCCAGCAGCTCTGGGACTGAAGGCTACACCTTC. This gives the protein CASSSGTEGYTF. The rearrangement joins TRBV7-8 to TRBJ1-2; a possible D gene is TRBD1 (5 bases). The CDR3 runs to 12 residues. In germline, CDR1 is SGHVS, CDR2 FQNEAQ. V was clipped by 4 bases and J by 8 bases, with 11 bases between them.

Only a few counts were recorded for this clone. The rearrangement links TRBV19 to TRBJ2-3; perhaps TRBD1 as D (6 bases). The V and J ends lost 3 bases and 1 base respectively, with 26 bases between them. Germline V gene data show CDR1 as LNHDA and CDR2 as SQIVND (reference sequence). The CDR3 is 20 amino acids. CDR3 DNA: TGTGCCAGTAGTATGAGGGTACAGGGACGGGCTATTGGGGGCACAGATACGCAGTATTTT. This gives the protein CASSMRVQGRAIGGTDTQYF. Full variable domain (missing parts from reference TRBV19 and TRBJ2-3): DGGITQSPKYLFRKEGQNVTLSCEQNLNHDAMYWYRQDPGQGLRLIYYSQIVNDFQKGDIAEGYSVSREKKESFPLTVTSAQKNPTAFYLCASSMRVQGRAIGGTDTQYFGPGTRLTVL.

The genes are TRBV10-1 and TRBJ2-1, with 7 bases identical to TRBD2. Per germline, CDR1 WNHNN and CDR2 SYGVQD (reference sequence). The CDR3 covers 14 residues. V lost 7 bases and J lost 0; bases outside the gene matches: 3. CDR3 coding DNA: TGCGCCAGCACTCCGGGGGGCTCCTACAATGAGCAGTTCTTC. It translates to CASTPGGSYNEQFF.

The V call is TRBV6-1, the J call TRBJ2-6; no firm D call. CDR3 size: 13 residues. V lost 6 bases and J 0 bases, leaving 3 bases between the germline ends. Germline-derived CDR1 and CDR2 are MNHNS and SASEGT. The CDR3 nucleotides read TGTGCCAGCAGGGACTCTGGGGCCAACGTCCTGACTTTC. It translates to CASRDSGANVLTF.

V is TRBV6-5 and J is TRBJ2-5; D is ambiguous. The CDR3 totals 14 residues. Germline V CDR1 and CDR2: MNHEY, SVGAGI. The germline V and J ends were trimmed by 0 bases and 4 bases, with 9 bases remaining between them. The CDR3 loop reads CASSYSPNTETQYF. The CDR3 DNA reads as TGTGCCAGCAGTTACTCGCCGAATACAGAGACCCAGTACTTC.

The rearrangement joins TRBV27 to TRBJ2-7, with 9 nucleotides matching TRBD2. This CDR3 region has 15 residues. CDR1 is MNHEY, CDR2 SMNVEV, per germline (reference sequence). The ends lost 6 bases at V and 3 bases at J; junction bases unmatched: 9. This CDR3 reads CASRAKAGGLYEQYF. CDR3 sequence (DNA): TGTGCCAGCAGAGCAAAAGCGGGAGGCCTCTACGAGCAGTACTTC.

The chain employs TRBV7-9 and TRBJ1-1; D is unresolved. The CDR3 is 14 residues long. V was shortened by 3 bases and J by 4 bases, with 12 bases between the two germline ends. CDR1 is SEHNR and CDR2 is FQNEAQ in the germline V gene (reference sequence). CDR3 DNA sequence: TGTGCCAGCAGCTTTACCCCTGGGAGCACTGAAGCTTTCTTT. This sequence encodes CASSFTPGSTEAFF.

The chain joins TRBV13 to TRBJ2-7, with TRBD1 matching 10 bases. The CDR3 runs 14 residues. V shed 2 bases and J 4 bases; nucleotides not matched to a gene: 2. Germline V gene sequence: CDR1 PRHDT, CDR2 FYEKMQ (reference sequence). Written as DNA, the CDR3 is TGTGCCAGCAGCTTAAGGGACAGGGGTTACGAGCAGTACTTC. As protein: CASSLRDRGYEQYF. The variable domain in full, completed from reference TRBV13 and TRBJ2-7, reads AAGVIQSPRHLIKEKRETATLKCYPIPRHDTVYWYQQGPGQDPQFLISFYEKMQSDKGSIPDRFSAQQFSDYHSELNMSSLELGDSALYFCASSLRDRGYEQYFGPGTRLTVT.

The chain employs TRBV7-2 and TRBJ1-6; D is uncertain. The CDR3 has 13 residues. Trimming shortened V by 5 bases and J by 4 bases, and 6 bases separated the two germline ends. Germline lookup yields CDR1 SGHTA and CDR2 FQGNSA. In nucleotides, the CDR3 is TGTGCCAGCAGCCCCCTTTATAATTCACCCCTCCACTTT. Amino acid sequence: CASSPLYNSPLHF.

The chain joins TRBV9 to TRBJ2-5, with 9 bases aligning to TRBD1. This CDR3 is built from 15 residues. Germline V lookup: CDR1 SGDLS, CDR2 YYNGEE. The junction had 5 bases not matched to a gene; V was cut back by 3 bases and J by 2 bases. CDR3: CASSAETGGQETQYF. The CDR3 DNA sequence: TGTGCCAGCAGCGCAGAGACAGGGGGACAAGAGACCCAGTACTTC.